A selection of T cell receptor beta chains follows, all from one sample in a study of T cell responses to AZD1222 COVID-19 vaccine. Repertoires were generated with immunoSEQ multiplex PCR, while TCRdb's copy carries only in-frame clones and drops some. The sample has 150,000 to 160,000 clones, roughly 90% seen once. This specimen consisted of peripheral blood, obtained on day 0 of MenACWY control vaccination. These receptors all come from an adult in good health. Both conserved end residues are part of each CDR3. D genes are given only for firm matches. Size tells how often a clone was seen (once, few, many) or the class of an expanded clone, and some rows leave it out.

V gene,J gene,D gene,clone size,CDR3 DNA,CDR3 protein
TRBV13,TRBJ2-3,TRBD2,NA,TGTGCCAGCAGGACTAGCGGGAGCACAGATACGCAGTATTTT,CASRTSGSTDTQYF
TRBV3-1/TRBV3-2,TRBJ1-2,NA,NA,TGTGCCAGCAGCCAGGGTGGTGGCTACACCTTC,CASSQGGGYTF
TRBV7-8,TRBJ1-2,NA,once,TGTGCCAGCAGCCGAAACGAGATTAACTATGGCTACACCTTC,CASSRNEINYGYTF
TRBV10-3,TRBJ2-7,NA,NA,TGTGCCATCAGTGATTCTAAACCGGGGACGGCCTCCTACGAGCAGTACTTC,CAISDSKPGTASYEQYF
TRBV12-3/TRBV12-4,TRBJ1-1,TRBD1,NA,TGTGCCAGCAGCTTGACAGGGTCGAGCGGGGCTTTCTTT,CASSLTGSSGAFF
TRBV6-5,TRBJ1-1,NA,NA,TGTGCCAGCAGTTACTCGAGAAACACTGAAGCTTTCTTT,CASSYSRNTEAFF
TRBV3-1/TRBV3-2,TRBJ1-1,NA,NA,TGTGCCAGCAGCCTCGGGGGGCAGACCAGTCTCACTGAAGCTTTCTTT,CASSLGGQTSLTEAFF
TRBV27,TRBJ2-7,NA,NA,TGTGCCAGCAGTTTAGGACACTTCAGCTCCTACGAGCAGTACTTC,CASSLGHFSSYEQYF
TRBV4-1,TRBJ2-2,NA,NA,TGCGCCAGCAGCCCAGTTCGGACCATCACCAAGGGGGAGCTGTTTTTT,CASSPVRTITKGELFF
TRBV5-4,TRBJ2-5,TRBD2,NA,TGTGCCAGCAGCTTGGCCGGTGCTAGCGGAGAGACCCAGTACTTC,CASSLAGASGETQYF
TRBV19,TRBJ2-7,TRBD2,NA,TGTGCCAGTAGTGGAGGCGGGAGGACGGGCGAGCAGTACTTC,CASSGGGRTGEQYF
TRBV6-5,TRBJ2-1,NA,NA,TGTGCCAGCAGTTACTTGCGTGAGCAGTTCTTC,CASSYLREQFF
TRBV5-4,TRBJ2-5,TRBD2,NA,TGTGCCAGCAGCGATAAGCGGGGGGGCAGGGAGACCCAGTACTTC,CASSDKRGGRETQYF
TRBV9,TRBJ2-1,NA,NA,TGTGCCAGCAGTGCTGGGCTTACCTACAATGAGCAGTTCTTC,CASSAGLTYNEQFF
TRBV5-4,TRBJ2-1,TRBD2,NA,TGTGCCAGCAGCGAGACTAAGACTAGCGGGAGGAATGAGCAGTTCTTC,CASSETKTSGRNEQFF
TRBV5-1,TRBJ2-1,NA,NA,TGCGCCAGCAGCTTGAAACCTGGGGCGAACACCTACAATGAGCAGTTCTTC,CASSLKPGANTYNEQFF
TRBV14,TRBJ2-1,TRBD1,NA,TGTGCCAGCAGCCAATTGGACAGGGGCTACAATGAGCAGTTCTTC,CASSQLDRGYNEQFF
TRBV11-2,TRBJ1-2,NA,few,TGTGCCAGCAGCTTAGAAGGGACGCTGAACTATGGCTACACCTTC,CASSLEGTLNYGYTF
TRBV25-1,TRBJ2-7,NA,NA,TGTGCCAGCAGGCGTGATGGGGGGCCGGCCGAGCAGTACTTC,CASRRDGGPAEQYF
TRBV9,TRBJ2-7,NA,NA,TGTGCCAGCAGCGTGGGATCCGGCCGCGGCTACGAGCAGTACTTC,CASSVGSGRGYEQYF
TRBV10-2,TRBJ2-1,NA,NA,TGCGCCAGCAGTCGAGGGACTGACCTGGGGGAGCAGTTCTTC,CASSRGTDLGEQFF
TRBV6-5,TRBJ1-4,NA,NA,TGTGCCAGCAAGGAAGGACCGGTGAATGAAAAACTGTTTTTT,CASKEGPVNEKLFF
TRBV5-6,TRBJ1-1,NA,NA,TGTGCCAGCAGCTTGGGATTGAACACTGAAGCTTTCTTT,CASSLGLNTEAFF
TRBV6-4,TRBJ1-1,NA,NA,TGTGCCAGCAGTGACCCACCACAGGAGGCTTTCTTT,CASSDPPQEAFF
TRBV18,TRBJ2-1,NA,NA,TGTGCCAGCTCACCTGGGAACAATGAGCAGTTCTTC,CASSPGNNEQFF
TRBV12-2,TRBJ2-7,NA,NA,TGTGCAAGTCCCCGAGGGGGGAGCTCCTACGAGCAGTACTTC,CASPRGGSSYEQYF
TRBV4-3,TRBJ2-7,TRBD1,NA,TGCGCCAGCAGCCAAGATACGGGCAGGACAGGGACCTACGAGCAGTACTTC,CASSQDTGRTGTYEQYF
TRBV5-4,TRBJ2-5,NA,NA,TGTGCCAGCAGCCCCCCGTCCCTGGAGACCCAGTACTTC,CASSPPSLETQYF
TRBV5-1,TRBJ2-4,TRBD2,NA,TGCGCCAGCAGCTCGGGACTAGCGGGAGGGCCCGCCAACATTCAGTACTTC,CASSSGLAGGPANIQYF
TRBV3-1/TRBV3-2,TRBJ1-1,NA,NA,TGTGCCAGCAGCCCCTCCCGCGGGGCGCAAACAAACACTGAAGCTTTCTTT,CASSPSRGAQTNTEAFF
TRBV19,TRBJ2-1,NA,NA,TGTGCCAGTAGTATAGCGCTGGGGGCGCGGTACAATGAGCAGTTCTTC,CASSIALGARYNEQFF
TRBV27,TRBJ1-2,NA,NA,TGTGCCAGCAGTTTACGGGGATTAGGCTACACCTTC,CASSLRGLGYTF
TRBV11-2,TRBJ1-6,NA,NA,TGTGCCAGCAGCATGACAGTGGCAAATTCACCCCTCCACTTT,CASSMTVANSPLHF
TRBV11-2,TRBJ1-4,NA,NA,TGTGCCAGCAGCCTCAACCCCAATGAAAAACTGTTTTTT,CASSLNPNEKLFF
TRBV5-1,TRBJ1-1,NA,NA,TGCGCCAGCAGCTTGGCCGGGGGGCACCCCGCTTTCTTT,CASSLAGGHPAFF
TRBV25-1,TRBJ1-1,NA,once,TGTGCCAGCAGCAGGGGCATGAACACTGAAGCTTTCTTT,CASSRGMNTEAFF
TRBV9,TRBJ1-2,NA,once,TGTGCCAGCAGCGTATCATGGGGGGGTAATGGCTACACCTTC,CASSVSWGGNGYTF
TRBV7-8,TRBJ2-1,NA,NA,TGTGCCAGCAGCTCCAGGACGCACACCAACAATGAGCAGTTCTTC,CASSSRTHTNNEQFF
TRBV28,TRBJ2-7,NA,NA,TGTGCCAGCAGCGTGGGGGGACTGAGCTCCTACGAGCAGTACTTC,CASSVGGLSSYEQYF
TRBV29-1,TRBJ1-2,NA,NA,TGCAGCGTTCACGGGCCGACCGGGGGTTATGGCTACACCTTC,CSVHGPTGGYGYTF
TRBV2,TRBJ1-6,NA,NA,TGTGCCAGCAGTATAAGCTCCTATAATTCACCCCTCCACTTT,CASSISSYNSPLHF
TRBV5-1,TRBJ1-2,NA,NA,TGCGCCAGCAGTCCAGGGTTGAGGTATGGCTACACCTTC,CASSPGLRYGYTF
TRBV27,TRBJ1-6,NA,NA,TGTGCCACCCGGGCGCAGGTCGCTGGACCCCTCCACTTT,CATRAQVAGPLHF
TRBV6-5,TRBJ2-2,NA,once,TGTGCCAGCAGTAAGGGGAGGTCTGACACCGGGGAGCTGTTTTTT,CASSKGRSDTGELFF
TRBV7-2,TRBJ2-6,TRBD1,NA,TGTGCCAGCAGCTTAGAGTGGGCAGGGGGCGCAACTGGGGCCAACGTCCTGACTTTC,CASSLEWAGGATGANVLTF
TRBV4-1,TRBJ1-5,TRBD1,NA,TGCGCCAGCAGCCACGGGACAGTGGAGCCCCAGCATTTT,CASSHGTVEPQHF
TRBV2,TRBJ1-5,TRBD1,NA,TGTGCCAGCAGTGAGGACAGGGTGGGCCAGCCCCAGCATTTT,CASSEDRVGQPQHF
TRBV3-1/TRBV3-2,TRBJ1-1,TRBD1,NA,TGTGCCAGCAGCCTACGGACAGGGATGAACACTGAAGCTTTCTTT,CASSLRTGMNTEAFF
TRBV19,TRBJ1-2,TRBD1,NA,TGTGCCAGTAGTATAGGTTTGGGACAGGGGAGCTATGGCTACACCTTC,CASSIGLGQGSYGYTF
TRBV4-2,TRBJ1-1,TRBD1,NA,TGTGCCAGCAGCCTAGGGGGCCCGGCGGACACTGAAGCTTTCTTT,CASSLGGPADTEAFF